The 4 T cell receptor beta chains presented below share a single source sample, sequenced in a study of response to subunit inactivated influenza vaccine. TCRdb re-called the RT-PCR reads with MiXCR, one entry per CDR3 protein. The sample lists 610,000 or so distinct CDR3 sequences, less than 15% occurring once. Here the sequenced sample was PBMCs from blood, taken approximately 13 days after vaccination. All receptors come from a man aged 45-65 years who received an inactivated influenza vaccine.

This clonotype came up a few times. The chain employs TRBV5-1 and TRBJ2-2; tentative D call: TRBD2 (6 bases). Looked up from germline, CDR1 is SGHRS and CDR2 is YFSETQ. The CDR3 covers 16 residues. V was shortened by 4 bases and J by 4 bases, with 17 bases between the two germline ends. The CDR3: CASSPQGLPRTGELFF. CDR3 bases: TGCGCCAGCAGCCCCCAGGGACTGCCGCGCACCGGGGAGCTGTTTTTT.

This clonotype came up a few times. The V call is TRBV3-1, the J call TRBJ2-1; tentative D call: TRBD2 (6 bases). The CDR3 spans 15 residues. Trimming took off 1 base at V and 8 bases at J, with 15 bases between the two ends. Germline V gene sequence: CDR1 LGHDT, CDR2 YNNKEL (reference sequence). CDR3 DNA: TGTGCCAGCAGCCAAGGCGGGACGAGAAGCGATGAGCAGTTCTTC. This codes for CASSQGGTRSDEQFF.

The table lists this clonotype with a few counts. This sequence joins TRBV30 and TRBJ2-3; no reliable D call. Trimming pared 0 bases from V and 1 base from J, leaving 5 bases between. Germline V gene lookup returns CDR1 GTSNPN and CDR2 SVGIG (reference sequence). This CDR3 spans 13 amino acids. The CDR3 DNA is TGTGCCTGGAGTGTAAAGGGCACAGATACGCAGTATTTT. Its translation is CAWSVKGTDTQYF.

This clonotype was detected only a few times. The chain employs TRBV2 and TRBJ1-1; no clear D gene. In germline, CDR1 is SNHLY, CDR2 FYNNEI. There are 14 residues in the CDR3. Deletions cut 1 base from V and 1 base from J, with 7 bases between. CDR3 sequence reads: CASSEGQKNTEAFF. CDR3 bases: TGTGCCAGCAGTGAAGGTCAGAAGAACACTGAAGCTTTCTTT.